The TCR beta chain described here comes from a study of blood T cell repertoires in COVID-19. Looking at the study overall: Acute and convalescent COVID-19 specimens originated in the United States, Italy and Spain.

V lost 0 bases and J 0 bases, leaving 9 bases between the germline ends. CDR3 length equals 15 residues. Germline V CDR1 and CDR2: SGHDT, YYEEEE. This clone is a singleton in its sample. Assay used: immunoSEQ multiplex PCR; TCRdb lists only in-frame clones, some missing. The sample has about 42,000 clones; more than 80% are singletons. The origin of this receptor is a man aged 30 to 45 with active or convalescent COVID-19. Sequenced: peripheral blood. V usage is TRBV5-6 and J usage is TRBJ1-1, with D possibly matching TRBD1 (5 bases). The DNA for the CDR3 is TGTGCCAGCAGCTTGGGGGAGGGACTGAACACTGAAGCTTTCTTT. Protein product: CASSLGEGLNTEAFF. Full variable domain (rest looked up from reference TRBV5-6 and TRBJ1-1): DAGVTQSPTHLIKTRGQQVTLRCSPKSGHDTVSWYQQALGQGPQFIFQYYEEEERQRGNFPDRFSGHQFPNYSSELNVNALLLGDSALYLCASSLGEGLNTEAFFGQGTRLTVV.